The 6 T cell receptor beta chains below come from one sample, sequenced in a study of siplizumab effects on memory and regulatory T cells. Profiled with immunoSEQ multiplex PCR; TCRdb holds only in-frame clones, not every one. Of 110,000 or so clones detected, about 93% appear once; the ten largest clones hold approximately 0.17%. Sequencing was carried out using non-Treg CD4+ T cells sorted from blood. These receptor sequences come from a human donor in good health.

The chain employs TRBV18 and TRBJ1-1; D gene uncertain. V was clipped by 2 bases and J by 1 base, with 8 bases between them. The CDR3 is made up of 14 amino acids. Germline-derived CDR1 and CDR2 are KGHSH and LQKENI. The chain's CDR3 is CASSPSAQNTEAFF. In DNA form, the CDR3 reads TGTGCCAGCTCACCATCAGCCCAGAACACTGAAGCTTTCTTT.

The CDR3: CASSSGQGSNEKLFF. Written as DNA, the CDR3 is TGTGCCAGCAGCTCCGGACAGGGGAGTAATGAAAAACTGTTTTTT. The rearrangement uses TRBV11-3 and TRBJ1-4, with 9 nucleotides matching TRBD1. Losses at the gene ends were 4 bases for V and 4 bases for J; bases not matched to a gene: 4. CDR1 and CDR2 (germline): SGHNT, YENEEA. This CDR3 has 15 amino acids.

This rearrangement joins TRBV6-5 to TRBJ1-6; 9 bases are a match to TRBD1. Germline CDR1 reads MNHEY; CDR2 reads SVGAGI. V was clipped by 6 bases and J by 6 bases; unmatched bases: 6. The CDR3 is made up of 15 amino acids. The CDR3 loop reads CASRAGTGFNSPLHF. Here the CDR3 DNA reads TGTGCCAGCAGGGCCGGGACAGGGTTTAATTCACCCCTCCACTTT.

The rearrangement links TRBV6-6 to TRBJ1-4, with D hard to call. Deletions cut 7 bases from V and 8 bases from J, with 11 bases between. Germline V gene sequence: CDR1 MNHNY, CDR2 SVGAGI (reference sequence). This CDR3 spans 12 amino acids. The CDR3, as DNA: TGTGCCAGCACTCGGGTCGGCGAAAAACTGTTTTTT. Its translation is CASTRVGEKLFF.

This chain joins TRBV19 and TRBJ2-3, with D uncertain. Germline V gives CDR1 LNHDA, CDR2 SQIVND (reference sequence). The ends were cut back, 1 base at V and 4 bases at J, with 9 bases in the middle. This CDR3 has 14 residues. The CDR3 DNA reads TGTGCCAGTAGTATAGGAGTAGCCTCAGATACGCAGTATTTT. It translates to CASSIGVASDTQYF.

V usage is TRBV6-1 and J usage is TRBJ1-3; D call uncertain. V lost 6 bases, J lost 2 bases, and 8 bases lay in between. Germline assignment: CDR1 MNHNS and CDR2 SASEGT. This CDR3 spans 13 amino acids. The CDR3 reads CASRAGAGNTIYF. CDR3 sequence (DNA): TGTGCCAGCAGAGCAGGCGCTGGAAACACCATATATTTT.